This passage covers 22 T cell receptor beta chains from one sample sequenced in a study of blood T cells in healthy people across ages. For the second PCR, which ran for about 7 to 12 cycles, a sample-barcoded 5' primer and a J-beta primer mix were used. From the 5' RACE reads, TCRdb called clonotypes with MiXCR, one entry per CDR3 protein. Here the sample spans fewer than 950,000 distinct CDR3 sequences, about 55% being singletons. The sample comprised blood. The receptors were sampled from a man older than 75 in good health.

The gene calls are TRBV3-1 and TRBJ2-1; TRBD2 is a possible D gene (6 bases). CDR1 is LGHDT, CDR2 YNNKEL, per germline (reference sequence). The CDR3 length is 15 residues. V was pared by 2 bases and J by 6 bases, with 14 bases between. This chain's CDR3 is CASSQQVLATNEQFF. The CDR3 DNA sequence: TGTGCCAGCAGCCAACAGGTCCTAGCGACCAATGAGCAGTTCTTC.

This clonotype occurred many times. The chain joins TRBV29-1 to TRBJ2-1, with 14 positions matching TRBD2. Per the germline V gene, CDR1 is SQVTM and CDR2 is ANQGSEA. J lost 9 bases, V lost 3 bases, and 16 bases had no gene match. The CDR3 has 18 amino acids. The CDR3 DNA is TGCAGCGTTGACTTAATACAACTCCCCGGACTAGCGGGAGGTGAGCAGTTCTTC. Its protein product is CSVDLIQLPGLAGGEQFF.

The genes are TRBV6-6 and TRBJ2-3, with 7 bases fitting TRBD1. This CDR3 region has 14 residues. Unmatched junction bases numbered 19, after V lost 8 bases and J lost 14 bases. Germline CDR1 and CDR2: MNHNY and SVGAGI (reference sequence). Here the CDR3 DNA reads TGTGCCAGCGGCGAGGGGGCCGGGCACAGATACGCGTATTTT. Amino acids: CASGEGAGHRYAYF.

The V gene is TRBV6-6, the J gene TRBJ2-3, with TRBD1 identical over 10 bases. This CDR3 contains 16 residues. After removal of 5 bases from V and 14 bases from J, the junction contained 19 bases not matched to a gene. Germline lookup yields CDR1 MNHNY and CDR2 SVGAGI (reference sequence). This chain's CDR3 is CASSPSRDRGQRYAYF. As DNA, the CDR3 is TGTGCCAGCAGTCCCTCCCGGGACAGGGGTCAAAGATACGCGTATTTT.

CDR3 residues: CASTESPETQYF. The DNA for the CDR3 is TGTGCCAGCACCGAAAGTCCGGAGACCCAGTACTTC. The V call is TRBV7-9, the J call TRBJ2-5; D gene ambiguous. Trimming took 7 bases from V and 5 from J, leaving 11 bases between them. The CDR3 consists of 12 residues. Germline loops: CDR1 SEHNR, CDR2 FQNEAQ (reference sequence).

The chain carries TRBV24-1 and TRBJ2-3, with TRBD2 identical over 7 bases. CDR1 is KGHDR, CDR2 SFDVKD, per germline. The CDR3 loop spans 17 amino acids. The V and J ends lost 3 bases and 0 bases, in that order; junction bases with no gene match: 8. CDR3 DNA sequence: TGTGCCACCAGTGATGGAGGGCTAGCGGCTAGCACAGATACGCAGTATTTT. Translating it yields CATSDGGLAASTDTQYF.

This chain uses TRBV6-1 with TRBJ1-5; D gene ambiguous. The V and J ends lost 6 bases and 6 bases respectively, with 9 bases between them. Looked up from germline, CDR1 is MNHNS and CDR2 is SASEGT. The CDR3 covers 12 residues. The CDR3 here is CASRTEGQPQHF. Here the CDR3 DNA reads TGTGCCAGCAGGACCGAGGGTCAGCCCCAGCATTTT.

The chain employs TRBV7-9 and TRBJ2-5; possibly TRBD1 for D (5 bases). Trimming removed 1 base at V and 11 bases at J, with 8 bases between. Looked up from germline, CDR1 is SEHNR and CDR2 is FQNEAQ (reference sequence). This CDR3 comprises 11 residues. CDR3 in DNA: TGTGCCAGCAGCTTAGTCCAGGGACAGTACTTC. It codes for CASSLVQGQYF.

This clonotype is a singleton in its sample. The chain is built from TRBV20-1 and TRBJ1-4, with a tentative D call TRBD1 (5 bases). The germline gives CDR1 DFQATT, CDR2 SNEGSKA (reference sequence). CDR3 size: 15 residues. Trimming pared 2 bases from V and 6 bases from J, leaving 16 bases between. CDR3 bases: TGCAGTGCTAGAAAAGGGGCAGGGTATGATGAAAAACTGTTTTTT. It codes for CSARKGAGYDEKLFF.

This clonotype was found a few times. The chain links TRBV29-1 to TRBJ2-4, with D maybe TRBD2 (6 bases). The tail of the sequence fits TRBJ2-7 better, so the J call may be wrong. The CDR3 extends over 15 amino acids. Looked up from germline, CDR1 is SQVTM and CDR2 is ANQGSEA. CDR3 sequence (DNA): TGCAGCGTTGAGATGCGGGGCGCTAATCGCTACGAGCAGTACTTC. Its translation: CSVEMRGANRYEQYF.

This CDR3 reads CASSQEGRRGRTEAFF. CDR3 DNA sequence: TGCGCCAGCAGCCAAGAGGGGCGGAGGGGTCGGACTGAAGCTTTCTTT. The chain links TRBV4-1 to TRBJ1-1, with D possibly matching TRBD1 (5 bases). V shed 0 bases and J shed 5 bases, with 16 bases lying between them. The CDR3 spans 16 residues. Germline V lookup: CDR1 MGHRA, CDR2 YSYEKL.

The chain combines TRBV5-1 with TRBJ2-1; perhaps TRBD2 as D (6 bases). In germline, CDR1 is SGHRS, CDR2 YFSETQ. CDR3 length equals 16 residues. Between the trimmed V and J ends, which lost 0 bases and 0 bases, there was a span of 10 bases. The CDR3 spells CASSLVDGGSYNEQFF. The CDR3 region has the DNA TGCGCCAGCAGCTTGGTTGACGGGGGCTCCTACAATGAGCAGTTCTTC.

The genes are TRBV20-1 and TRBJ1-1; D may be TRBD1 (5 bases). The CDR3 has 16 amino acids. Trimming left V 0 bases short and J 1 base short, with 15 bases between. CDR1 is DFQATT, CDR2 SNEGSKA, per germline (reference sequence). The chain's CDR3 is CSARDIPFGGNTEAFF. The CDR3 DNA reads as TGCAGTGCTAGAGATATCCCCTTCGGGGGGAACACTGAAGCTTTCTTT.

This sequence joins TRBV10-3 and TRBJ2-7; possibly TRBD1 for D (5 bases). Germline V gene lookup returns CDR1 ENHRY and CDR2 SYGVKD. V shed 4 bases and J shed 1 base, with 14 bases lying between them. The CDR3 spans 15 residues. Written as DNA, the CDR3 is TGTGCCATCAGTGGACAGCCCTGGGGATCCTACGAGCAGTACTTC. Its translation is CAISGQPWGSYEQYF.

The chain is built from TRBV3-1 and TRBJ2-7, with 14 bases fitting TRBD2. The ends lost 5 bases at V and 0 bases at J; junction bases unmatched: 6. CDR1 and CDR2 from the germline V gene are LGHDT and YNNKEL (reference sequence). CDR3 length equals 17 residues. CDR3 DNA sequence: TGTGCCAGCAGCTCGGGACTAGCGGGGGCGCACTCCTACGAGCAGTACTTC. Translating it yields CASSSGLAGAHSYEQYF.

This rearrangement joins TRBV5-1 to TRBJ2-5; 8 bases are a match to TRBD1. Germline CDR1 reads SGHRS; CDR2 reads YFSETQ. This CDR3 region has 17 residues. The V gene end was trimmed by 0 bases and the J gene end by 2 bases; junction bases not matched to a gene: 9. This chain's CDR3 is CASSLAVITGGQETQYF. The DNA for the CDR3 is TGCGCCAGCAGCTTGGCCGTAATAACAGGGGGACAAGAGACCCAGTACTTC.

Here the CDR3 DNA reads TGTGCCACCAGTGACGTCGGGCTGGAGAACACCGGGGAGCTGTTTTTT. Protein: CATSDVGLENTGELFF. This rearrangement joins TRBV24-1 to TRBJ2-2; D not certain. The CDR3 has 16 amino acids. Germline CDR1 KGHDR, CDR2 SFDVKD. With 4 bases removed from V and 1 base from J, the gap between germline ends came to 12 bases.

The DNA for the CDR3 is TGCAGTGCTAGCGGCCCGGGGGGCGATCAGCCCCAGCATTTT. This translates into CSASGPGGDQPQHF. The chain joins TRBV20-1 to TRBJ1-5; tentatively, D is TRBD1 (6 bases). The CDR3 has 14 amino acids. V lost 3 bases and J lost 5, with 14 bases in between. CDR1 and CDR2 (germline): DFQATT, SNEGSKA (reference sequence).

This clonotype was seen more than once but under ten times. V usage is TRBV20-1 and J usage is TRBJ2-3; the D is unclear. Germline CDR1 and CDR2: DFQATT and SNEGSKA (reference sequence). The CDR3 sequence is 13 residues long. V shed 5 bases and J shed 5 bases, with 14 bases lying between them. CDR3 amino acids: CSAQKRPLDTQYF. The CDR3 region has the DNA TGCAGTGCTCAGAAGCGACCTTTAGATACGCAGTATTTT.

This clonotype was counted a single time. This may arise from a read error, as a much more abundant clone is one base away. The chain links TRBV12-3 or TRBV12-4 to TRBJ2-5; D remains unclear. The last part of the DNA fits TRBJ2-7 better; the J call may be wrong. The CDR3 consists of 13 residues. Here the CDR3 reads CASGLGSTYEQYF. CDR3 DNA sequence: TGTGCCAGCGGTTTGGGTAGTACCTACGAGCAGTACTTC.

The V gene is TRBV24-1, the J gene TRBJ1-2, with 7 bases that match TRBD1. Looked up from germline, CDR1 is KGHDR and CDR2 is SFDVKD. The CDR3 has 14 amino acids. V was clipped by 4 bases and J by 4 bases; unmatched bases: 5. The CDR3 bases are TGTGCCACCAGTGAGAGGGGGACAGCCTATGGCTACACCTTC. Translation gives CATSERGTAYGYTF.

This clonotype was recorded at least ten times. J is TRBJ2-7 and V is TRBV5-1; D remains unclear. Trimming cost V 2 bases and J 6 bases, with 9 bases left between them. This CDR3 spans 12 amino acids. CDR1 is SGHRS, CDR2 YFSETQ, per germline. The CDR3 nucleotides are TGCGCCAGCAGCTTCGTCGCCGGCGAGCAGTACTTC. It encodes CASSFVAGEQYF. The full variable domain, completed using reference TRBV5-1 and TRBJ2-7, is KAGVTQTPRYLIKTRGQQVTLSCSPISGHRSVSWYQQTPGQGLQFLFEYFSETQRNKGNFPGRFSGRQFSNSRSEMNVSTLELGDSALYLCASSFVAGEQYFGPGTRLTVT.